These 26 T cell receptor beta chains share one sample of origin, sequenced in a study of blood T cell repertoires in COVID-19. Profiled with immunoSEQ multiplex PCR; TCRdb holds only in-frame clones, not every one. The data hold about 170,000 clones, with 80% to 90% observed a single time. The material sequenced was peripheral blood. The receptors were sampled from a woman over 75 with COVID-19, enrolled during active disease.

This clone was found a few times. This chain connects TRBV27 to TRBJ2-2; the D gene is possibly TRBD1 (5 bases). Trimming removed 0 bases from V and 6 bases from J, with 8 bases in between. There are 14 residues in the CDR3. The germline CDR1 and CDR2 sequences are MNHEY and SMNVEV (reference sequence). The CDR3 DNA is TGTGCCAGCAGTTTATCGGGCAGGGCCGGGGAGCTGTTTTTT. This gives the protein CASSLSGRAGELFF.

The CDR3 loop is CASRGGVAYGYTF. DNA for the CDR3: TGTGCCAGCAGAGGAGGGGTGGCGTATGGCTACACCTTC. This sequence joins TRBV6-5 and TRBJ1-2; maybe TRBD1 (5 bases). The CDR3 covers 13 residues. The germline V and J ends were trimmed by 6 bases and 5 bases, with 13 bases remaining between them. Germline V gene sequence: CDR1 MNHEY, CDR2 SVGAGI.

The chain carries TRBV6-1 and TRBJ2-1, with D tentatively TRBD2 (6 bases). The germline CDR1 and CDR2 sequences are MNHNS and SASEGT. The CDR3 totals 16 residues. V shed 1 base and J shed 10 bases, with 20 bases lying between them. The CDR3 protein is CASSEEVSRRRGEQFF. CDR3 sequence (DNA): TGTGCCAGCAGTGAAGAGGTCTCGCGGCGCCGGGGGGAGCAGTTCTTC.

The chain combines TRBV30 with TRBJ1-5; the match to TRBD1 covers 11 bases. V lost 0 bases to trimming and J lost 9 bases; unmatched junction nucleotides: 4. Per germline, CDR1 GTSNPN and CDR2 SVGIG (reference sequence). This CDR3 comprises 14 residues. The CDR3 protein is CAWSVGQGGGPQHF. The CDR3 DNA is TGTGCCTGGAGTGTGGGACAGGGGGGAGGGCCCCAGCATTTT.

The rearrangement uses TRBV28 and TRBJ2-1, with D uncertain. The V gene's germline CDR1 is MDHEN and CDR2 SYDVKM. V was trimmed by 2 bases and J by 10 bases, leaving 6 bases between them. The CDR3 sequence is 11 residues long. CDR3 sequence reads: CASSLIREQFF. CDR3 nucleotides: TGTGCCAGCAGTTTAATCCGGGAGCAGTTCTTC.

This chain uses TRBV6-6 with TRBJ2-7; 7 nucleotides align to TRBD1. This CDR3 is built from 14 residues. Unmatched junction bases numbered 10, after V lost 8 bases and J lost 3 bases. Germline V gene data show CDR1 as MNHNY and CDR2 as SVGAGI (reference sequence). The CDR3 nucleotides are TGTGCCAGCTATAGGACAGGAGGCCTCTACGAGCAGTACTTC. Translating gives CASYRTGGLYEQYF.

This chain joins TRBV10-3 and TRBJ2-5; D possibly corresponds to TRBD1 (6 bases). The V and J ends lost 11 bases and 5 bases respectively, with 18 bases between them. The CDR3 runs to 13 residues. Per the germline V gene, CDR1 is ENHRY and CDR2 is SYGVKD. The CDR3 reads CASDRDQGETQYF. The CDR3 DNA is TGTGCCTCCGATCGTGATCAGGGGGAGACCCAGTACTTC.

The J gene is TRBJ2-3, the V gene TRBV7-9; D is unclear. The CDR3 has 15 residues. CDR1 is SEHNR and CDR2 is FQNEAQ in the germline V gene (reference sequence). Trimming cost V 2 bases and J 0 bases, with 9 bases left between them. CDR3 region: CASSLLSTSTDTQYF. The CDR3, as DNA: TGTGCCAGCAGCTTATTAAGTACTAGCACAGATACGCAGTATTTT.

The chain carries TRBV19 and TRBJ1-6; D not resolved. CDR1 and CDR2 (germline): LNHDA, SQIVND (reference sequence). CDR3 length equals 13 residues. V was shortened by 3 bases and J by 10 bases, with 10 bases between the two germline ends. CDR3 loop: CASSILTQSPLHF. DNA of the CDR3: TGTGCCAGTAGTATTCTGACTCAATCACCCCTCCACTTT.

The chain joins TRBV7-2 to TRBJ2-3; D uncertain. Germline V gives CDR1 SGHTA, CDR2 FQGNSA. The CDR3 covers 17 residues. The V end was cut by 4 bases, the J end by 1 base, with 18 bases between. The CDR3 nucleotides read TGTGCCAGCAGCTCCGGGTCCCCAATCCCCCGCACAGATACGCAGTATTTT. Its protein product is CASSSGSPIPRTDTQYF.

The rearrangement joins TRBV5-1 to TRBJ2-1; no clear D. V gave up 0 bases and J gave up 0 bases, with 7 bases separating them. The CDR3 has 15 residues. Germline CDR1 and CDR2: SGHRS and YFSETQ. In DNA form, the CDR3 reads TGCGCCAGCAGCTTGGACAGCATCTCCTACAATGAGCAGTTCTTC. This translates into CASSLDSISYNEQFF.

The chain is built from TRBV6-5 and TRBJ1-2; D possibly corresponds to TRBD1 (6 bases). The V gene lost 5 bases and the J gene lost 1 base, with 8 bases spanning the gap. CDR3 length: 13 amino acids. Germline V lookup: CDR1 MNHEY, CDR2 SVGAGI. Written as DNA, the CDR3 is TGTGCCAGCAGTCAGGGGTTTAACTATGGCTACACCTTC. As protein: CASSQGFNYGYTF.

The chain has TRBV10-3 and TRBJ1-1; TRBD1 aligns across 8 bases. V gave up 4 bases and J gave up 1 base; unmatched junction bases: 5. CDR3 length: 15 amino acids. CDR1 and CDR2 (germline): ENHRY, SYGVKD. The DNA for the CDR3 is TGTGCCATCAGTGCCGGACAGGGAGGGAACACTGAAGCTTTCTTT. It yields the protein CAISAGQGGNTEAFF.

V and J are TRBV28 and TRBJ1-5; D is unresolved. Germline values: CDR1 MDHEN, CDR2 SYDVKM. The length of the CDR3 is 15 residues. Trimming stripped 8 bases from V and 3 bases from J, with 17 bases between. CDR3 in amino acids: CASHQLGADNQPQHF. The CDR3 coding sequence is TGTGCCAGCCACCAATTGGGAGCTGACAATCAGCCCCAGCATTTT. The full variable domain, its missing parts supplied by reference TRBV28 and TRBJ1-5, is DVKVTQSSRYLVKRTGEKVFLECVQDMDHENMFWYRQDPGLGLRLIYFSYDVKMKEKGDIPEGYSVSREKKERFSLILESASTNQTSMYLCASHQLGADNQPQHFGDGTRLSIL.

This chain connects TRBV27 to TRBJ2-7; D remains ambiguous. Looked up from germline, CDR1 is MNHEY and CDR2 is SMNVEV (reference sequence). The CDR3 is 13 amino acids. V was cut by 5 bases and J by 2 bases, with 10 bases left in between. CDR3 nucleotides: TGTGCCAGCAGTGCGTCTCGGGCCTACGAGCAGTACTTC. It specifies CASSASRAYEQYF.

This CDR3 is CASSAGGGANTGELFF. The CDR3 DNA follows: TGTGCCAGCAGTGCCGGGGGTGGGGCGAACACCGGGGAGCTGTTTTTT. The rearrangement uses TRBV6-6 and TRBJ2-2; D possibly corresponds to TRBD2 (6 bases). CDR3 length: 16 amino acids. Germline V gene sequence: CDR1 MNHNY, CDR2 SVGAGI (reference sequence). V shed 5 bases and J shed 0 bases, with 13 bases lying between them.

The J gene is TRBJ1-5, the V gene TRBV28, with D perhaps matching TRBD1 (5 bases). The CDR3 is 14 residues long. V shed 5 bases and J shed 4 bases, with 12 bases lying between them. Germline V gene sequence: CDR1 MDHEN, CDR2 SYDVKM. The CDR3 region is CASSPGGGNQPQHF. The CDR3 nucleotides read TGTGCCAGCAGTCCCGGGGGGGGGAATCAGCCCCAGCATTTT. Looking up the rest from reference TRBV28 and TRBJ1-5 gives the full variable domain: DVKVTQSSRYLVKRTGEKVFLECVQDMDHENMFWYRQDPGLGLRLIYFSYDVKMKEKGDIPEGYSVSREKKERFSLILESASTNQTSMYLCASSPGGGNQPQHFGDGTRLSIL.

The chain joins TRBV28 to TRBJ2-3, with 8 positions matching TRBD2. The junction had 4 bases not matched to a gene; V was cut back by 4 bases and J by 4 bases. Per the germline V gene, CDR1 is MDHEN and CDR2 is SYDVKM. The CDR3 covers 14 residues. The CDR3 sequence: CASSSPAGADTQYF. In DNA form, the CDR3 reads TGTGCCAGCAGTTCTCCAGCGGGAGCAGATACGCAGTATTTT. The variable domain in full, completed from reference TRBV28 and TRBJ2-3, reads DVKVTQSSRYLVKRTGEKVFLECVQDMDHENMFWYRQDPGLGLRLIYFSYDVKMKEKGDIPEGYSVSREKKERFSLILESASTNQTSMYLCASSSPAGADTQYFGPGTRLTVL.

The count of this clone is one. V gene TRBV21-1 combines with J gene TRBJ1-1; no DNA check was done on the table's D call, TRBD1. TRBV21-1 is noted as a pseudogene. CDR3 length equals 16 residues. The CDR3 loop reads CASSKATGQKDTEAFF. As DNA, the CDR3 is TGTGCCAGCAGCAAAGCTACAGGGCAGAAGGACACTGAAGCTTTCTTT.

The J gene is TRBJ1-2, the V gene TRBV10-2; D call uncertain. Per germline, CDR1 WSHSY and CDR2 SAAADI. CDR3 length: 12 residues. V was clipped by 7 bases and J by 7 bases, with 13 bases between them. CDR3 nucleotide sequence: TGCGCCAGCATCGACGGGGATAGTGGCTACACCTTC. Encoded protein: CASIDGDSGYTF.

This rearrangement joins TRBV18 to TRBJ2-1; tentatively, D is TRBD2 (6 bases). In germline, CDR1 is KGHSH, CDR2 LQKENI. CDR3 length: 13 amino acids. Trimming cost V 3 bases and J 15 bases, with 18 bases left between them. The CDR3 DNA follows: TGTGCCAGCTCACCTCTACCGGGAGAATCGGGGTTCTTC. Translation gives CASSPLPGESGFF.

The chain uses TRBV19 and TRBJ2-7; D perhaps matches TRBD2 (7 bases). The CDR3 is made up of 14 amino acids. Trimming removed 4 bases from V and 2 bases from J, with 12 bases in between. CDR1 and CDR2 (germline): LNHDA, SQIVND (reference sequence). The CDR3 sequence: CASSTRGGTYEQYF. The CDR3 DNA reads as TGTGCCAGTAGTACCAGGGGAGGGACCTACGAGCAGTACTTC. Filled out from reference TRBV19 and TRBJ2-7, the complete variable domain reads DGGITQSPKYLFRKEGQNVTLSCEQNLNHDAMYWYRQDPGQGLRLIYYSQIVNDFQKGDIAEGYSVSREKKESFPLTVTSAQKNPTAFYLCASSTRGGTYEQYFGPGTRLTVT.

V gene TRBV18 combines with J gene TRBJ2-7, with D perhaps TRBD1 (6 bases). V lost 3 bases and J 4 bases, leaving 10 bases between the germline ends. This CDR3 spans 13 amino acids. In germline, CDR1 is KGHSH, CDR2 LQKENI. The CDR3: CASSPGQEYEQYF. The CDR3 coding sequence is TGTGCCAGCTCACCGGGACAAGAATACGAGCAGTACTTC.

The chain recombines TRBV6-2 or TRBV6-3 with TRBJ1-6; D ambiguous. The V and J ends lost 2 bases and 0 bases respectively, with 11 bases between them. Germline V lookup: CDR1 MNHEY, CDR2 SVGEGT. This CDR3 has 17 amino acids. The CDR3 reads CASSYPAGASYNSPLHF. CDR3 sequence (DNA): TGTGCCAGCAGTTACCCCGCGGGAGCCTCCTATAATTCACCCCTCCACTTT.

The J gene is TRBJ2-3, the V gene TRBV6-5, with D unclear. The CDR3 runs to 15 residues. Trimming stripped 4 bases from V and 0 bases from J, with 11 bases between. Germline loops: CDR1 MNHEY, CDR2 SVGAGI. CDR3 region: CASSSLLTSTDTQYF. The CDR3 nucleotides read TGTGCCAGCAGTTCCCTCCTGACTAGCACAGATACGCAGTATTTT.

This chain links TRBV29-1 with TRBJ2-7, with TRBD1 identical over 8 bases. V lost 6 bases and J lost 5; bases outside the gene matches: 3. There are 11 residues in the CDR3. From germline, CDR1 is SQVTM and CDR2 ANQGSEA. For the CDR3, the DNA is TGCAGCGTAGCCAGGGGGCACGAGCAGTACTTC. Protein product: CSVARGHEQYF.